Listed below are T cell receptor beta chains from one sample, sequenced in a study of CXCR3-negative and CXCR3-positive naive CD8 T cells. TCRdb re-called the 5' RACE reads and gives one entry per CDR3 protein, without DNA. The table for this sample gives more than 100,000 distinct CDR3 sequences. Sequenced: naive CXCR3+ CD8+ T cells from blood. The receptors originated from a human donor in good health. Some clones in this sample may be carry-over from other donors' samples. CDR3s include the opening cysteine and the closing phenylalanine or tryptophan.

V	J	CDR3
TRBV6-2/TRBV6-3	TRBJ2-2	CASSYWNTGELFF
TRBV15	TRBJ2-6	CATSSPGFGANVLTF
TRBV5-1	TRBJ2-5	CASSFIGGVVGETQYF
TRBV28	TRBJ2-7	CASSLGTVPYEQYF
TRBV5-1	TRBJ2-7	CASSLVQGDVEQYF
TRBV7-6	TRBJ1-2	CASSRDTNYGYTF
TRBV29-1	TRBJ2-7	CSVGTGTGNYEQYF
TRBV4-1	TRBJ2-1	CASSQDRVQRGTVDEQFF
TRBV21-1	TRBJ2-7	CASSGSLATPYEQYF
TRBV29-1	TRBJ2-7	CSVYVGDRSYEQYF
TRBV13	TRBJ2-7	CASSSGTERTYEQYF
TRBV6-6	TRBJ2-5	CASSPNSPLWETQYF
TRBV7-9	TRBJ2-1	CASSRDNEQFF
TRBV7-3	TRBJ1-5	CASSAAGTGPRQPQHF
TRBV28	TRBJ2-5	CASSFQGGGWYQETQYF
TRBV7-2	TRBJ2-6	CARVSQGEGSGANVLTF
TRBV28	TRBJ2-7	CASGLGLRGDYEQYF
TRBV7-2	TRBJ1-2	CASSLGGGRGGGYTF
TRBV24-1	TRBJ2-1	CATSDLSGQMGNEQFF
TRBV19	TRBJ1-5	CASSTGTERAVYSNQPQHF
TRBV12-3/TRBV12-4	TRBJ2-3	CASSFTSGSTDTQYF
TRBV7-2	TRBJ2-2	CASSLAGWAAGELFF
TRBV28	TRBJ2-2	CASSLLQNTGELFF
TRBV2	TRBJ2-7	CASSERLAGVYSYEQYF
TRBV5-6	TRBJ1-6	CASSLGPGQGNSPLHF
TRBV20-1	TRBJ1-1	CSATGLAEAFF
TRBV19	TRBJ2-1	CASSAGSYNEQFF
TRBV5-1	TRBJ2-2	CASSYSGTGELFF
TRBV2	TRBJ2-7	CASSPLYEQYF
TRBV4-2	TRBJ2-7	CASSQDIEYEQYF
TRBV29-1	TRBJ2-7	CSVEDNHYEQYF
TRBV2	TRBJ2-1	CASSETGAVNEQFF
TRBV7-9	TRBJ2-7	CASSLLLAGANEQYF
TRBV7-9	TRBJ2-7	CASSAGDGSYEQYF
TRBV7-2	TRBJ2-7	CASSLSHRPQTYEQYF
TRBV7-9	TRBJ1-4	CASSLQTTNEKLFF
TRBV6-5	TRBJ2-1	CASSYKNSKGGRGEQFF
TRBV7-8	TRBJ2-1	CASSSLAGGLDNEQFF
TRBV9	TRBJ2-2	CASSVTGTNTGELFF
TRBV20-1	TRBJ1-3	CSANSPRGLGNTIYF
TRBV28	TRBJ1-1	CASSLTENTEAFF
TRBV11-2	TRBJ2-5	CASSLAGPQETQYF
TRBV29-1	TRBJ2-3	CSVQVRGPDTQYF
TRBV10-3	TRBJ2-2	CAISEPGQVAVAGELFF